This T cell receptor (beta chain) was found in a study of T-cell reconstitution after alpha-beta-depleted transplantation in children. Study-level findings and limits: Recipient T cells and thymic progenitors that survived gave rise to the high TCRbeta diversity observed at day 60 in some patients. As was reported, about two months after transplant, alpha-beta T cells came from several hundred expanded graft clones. Hyperexpanded clones declined; after one year, newly produced T cells mostly supplied diversity.

This clonotype was picked up a small number of times. Its antigen remains unidentified. Unique molecular identifiers tagged the TCRbeta library. MiXCR was run by TCRdb on the PCR reads, yielding one entry per CDR3 protein. The profile shows about a million distinct CDR3 sequences, about 31% of them singletons. V was trimmed by 3 bases and J by 7 bases, leaving 10 bases between them. Looked up from germline, CDR1 is MNHEY and CDR2 is SMNVEV (reference sequence). This CDR3 has 13 residues. The V gene is TRBV27, the J gene TRBJ1-5; D ambiguous. Source: PBMCs, mostly from graft donor cells, taken 360 days after TCRalphabeta/CD19-depleted stem cell transplant. The sequence derives from a boy younger than two who had a stem cell transplant for SCID, so the T cells may come from the graft donor. The CDR3 sequence: CASSFGHQQPQHF. The CDR3 DNA reads TGTGCCAGCAGTTTCGGGCATCAACAGCCCCAGCATTTT.